This TCR beta chain came from a study of radiotherapy plus CTLA-4 blockade in lung cancer. General study points: Following radiotherapy plus ipilimumab, tumor-derived TCR clones expanded in the blood.

Produced via immunoSEQ multiplex PCR; TCRdb's table is partial and in-frame only. The table shows about 85,000 clones, with around 86% occurring only once. Trimming stripped 4 bases from V and 1 base from J, with 10 bases between. CDR1 is KGHSH, CDR2 LQKENI, per germline. The CDR3 loop spans 15 amino acids. A note on this clone: Its antigen is unidentified.

The chain uses TRBV18 and TRBJ2-2; possible D gene TRBD2, 6 bases. The clonotype originates from a human donor with non-small cell lung cancer who had a partial response to radiotherapy plus ipilimumab. Material: peripheral blood, obtained from a patient treated with radiotherapy plus ipilimumab. The CDR3 spells CASSLPGLNTGELFF. The CDR3 bases are TGTGCCAGCTCACTACCGGGACTGAACACCGGGGAGCTGTTTTTT.